The next 18 T cell receptor beta chains were all read from a single sample in a study of cytomegalovirus exposure and HLA in healthy donors. The PCR ran on 60 Vbeta and 13 Jbeta primers. Sequenced by immunoSEQ multiplex PCR; TCRdb stores in-frame clones only, minus some. The sample has 170,000 or so clones; around four fifths are singletons. The sequenced sample was PBMCs. The receptors originated from a woman aged 50 to 65 in good health and CMV-seropositive.

This clone was observed a few times. The chain links TRBV7-9 to TRBJ1-1, with a weak D call TRBD1 (5 bases). Per germline, CDR1 SEHNR and CDR2 FQNEAQ (reference sequence). Trimming pared 0 bases from V and 11 bases from J, leaving 16 bases between. The CDR3 loop spans 14 amino acids. CDR3 loop: CASSLAGTGSTAFF. The CDR3 coding sequence is TGTGCCAGCAGCTTAGCCGGGACCGGGAGTACGGCTTTCTTT.

The genes are TRBV4-1 and TRBJ2-1; 9 bases agree with TRBD1. CDR1 and CDR2 from the germline V gene are MGHRA and YSYEKL. CDR3 length equals 16 residues. V dropped 1 base and J dropped 6; count of bases not matched to a gene: 7. The CDR3 bases are TGCGCCAGCAGCCAAGCACCGGGACAGGGAGGCAATGAGCAGTTCTTC. Protein product: CASSQAPGQGGNEQFF.

The V and J genes are TRBV18 and TRBJ1-1; 12 nucleotides align to TRBD1. This CDR3 is 15 amino acids long. Germline lookup yields CDR1 KGHSH and CDR2 LQKENI. Trimming cost V 3 bases and J 2 bases; bases outside gene matches: 1. CDR3 sequence reads: CASSPGTGGNTEAFF. The CDR3, as DNA: TGTGCCAGCTCACCGGGGACAGGGGGCAACACTGAAGCTTTCTTT.

This chain connects TRBV15 to TRBJ1-1; TRBD1 might be the D (5 bases). Between the trimmed V and J ends, which lost 5 bases and 5 bases, there was a span of 12 bases. The germline CDR1 and CDR2 sequences are LNHNV and YYDKDF (reference sequence). The CDR3 spans 13 residues. The CDR3 loop is CATSEGRGTEAFF. CDR3 DNA: TGTGCCACCAGCGAGGGGAGGGGTACTGAAGCTTTCTTT.

The rearrangement links TRBV4-1 to TRBJ2-4; 9 bases are shared with TRBD2. V lost 4 bases to trimming and J lost 2 bases; unmatched junction nucleotides: 9. The V gene's germline CDR1 is MGHRA and CDR2 YSYEKL. The CDR3 runs to 17 residues. CDR3 loop: CASSRFIAGESKNIQYF. DNA of the CDR3: TGCGCCAGCAGCCGGTTTATAGCGGGGGAGTCCAAAAACATTCAGTACTTC.

The chain couples TRBV7-3 to TRBJ2-1; 9 bases map to TRBD2. Germline-derived CDR1 and CDR2 are SGHTA and FQGTGA. The CDR3 is 13 amino acids. The ends lost 6 bases at V and 10 bases at J; junction bases unmatched: 7. CDR3 sequence reads: CASSLSGGGEQFF. The CDR3 DNA reads as TGTGCCAGCAGTCTTAGCGGGGGCGGGGAGCAGTTCTTC.

This rearrangement joins TRBV4-1 to TRBJ2-7; 7 bases are shared with TRBD1. The germline V gene encodes CDR1 MGHRA and CDR2 YSYEKL. This CDR3 spans 15 amino acids. The V segment lost 1 base and the J segment 4 bases; nucleotides outside the gene matches: 7. CDR3 in DNA: TGCGCCAGCAGCCAAGGTACAGGGGCCGTTTACGAGCAGTACTTC. Translation gives CASSQGTGAVYEQYF.

The CDR3 DNA is TGTGCCAGCAGCTTAAGTGGGGGCGTCGGCACTGAAGCTTTCTTT. Encoded protein: CASSLSGGVGTEAFF. This chain connects TRBV7-3 to TRBJ1-1; possible D gene TRBD1, 6 bases. Trimming took off 1 base at V and 4 bases at J, with 13 bases between the two ends. The CDR3 sequence is 15 residues long. Germline-derived CDR1 and CDR2 are SGHTA and FQGTGA.

A single count supports this clone. The chain joins TRBV5-1 to TRBJ2-5; the match to TRBD2 covers 7 bases. Trimming cost V 7 bases and J 1 base; bases outside gene matches: 13. The CDR3 totals 16 residues. CDR1 and CDR2 from the germline V gene are SGHRS and YFSETQ. In DNA form, the CDR3 reads TGCGCCAGCCGACCCTGGGGGGGGGACCTCCAAGAGACCCAGTACTTC. It is translated as CASRPWGGDLQETQYF.

V gene TRBV5-1 combines with J gene TRBJ1-5; D might be TRBD1 (5 bases). Per the germline V gene, CDR1 is SGHRS and CDR2 is YFSETQ. This CDR3 has 14 amino acids. Trimming removed 2 bases at V and 14 bases at J, with 20 bases between. CDR3 DNA sequence: TGCGCCAGCAGCTTAGTAAGGGGTGTTAAGCGAGAGCATTTT. As protein: CASSLVRGVKREHF.

This clone was counted a few times. The chain carries TRBV4-1 and TRBJ2-7; D not resolved. The ends were cut back, 0 bases at V and 7 bases at J, with 13 bases in the middle. CDR1 and CDR2 (germline): MGHRA, YSYEKL. The CDR3 is made up of 14 amino acids. CDR3 DNA: TGCGCCAGCAGCCAAGAGGCTCGGGTTGGGGAGCAGTACTTC. It codes for CASSQEARVGEQYF.

The chain joins TRBV28 to TRBJ2-7; D remains ambiguous. CDR1 MDHEN and CDR2 SYDVKM come from the germline V gene. V shed 5 bases and J shed 3 bases, with 2 bases lying between them. The CDR3 spans 10 residues. The CDR3 loop is CASSLYEQYF. CDR3 DNA: TGTGCCAGCAGTCTCTACGAGCAGTACTTC.

This clone was seen more than once but under ten times. The chain joins TRBV21-1 to TRBJ2-7; the DNA was not compared with TRBD1, the D call given in the table. TRBV21-1 has pseudogene status. The CDR3 is 15 residues long. The CDR3 sequence is CASSKAGQKTYEQYF. DNA for the CDR3: TGTGCCAGCAGCAAAGCGGGACAGAAAACCTACGAGCAGTACTTC.

The chain uses TRBV19 and TRBJ1-6, with a weak D call TRBD1 (5 bases). Germline lookup yields CDR1 LNHDA and CDR2 SQIVND (reference sequence). Trimming removed 3 bases from V and 6 bases from J, with 15 bases in between. CDR3 size: 16 residues. The DNA of the CDR3 is TGTGCCAGTAGTATGGGTTTGGGGCCCCCTAATTCACCCCTCCACTTT. It encodes CASSMGLGPPNSPLHF.

The rearrangement uses TRBV6-5 and TRBJ1-3, with a weak D call TRBD1 (6 bases). This CDR3 is 15 amino acids long. CDR1 is MNHEY and CDR2 is SVGAGI in the germline V gene. V dropped 0 bases and J dropped 2 bases, with 8 bases sitting between them. CDR3 loop: CASSYSAGAGNTIYF. The CDR3 coding sequence is TGTGCCAGCAGTTACTCGGCAGGGGCTGGAAACACCATATATTTT.

This sequence joins TRBV5-1 and TRBJ2-1, with 7 bases fitting TRBD1. V shed 4 bases and J 1 base; nucleotides not matched to a gene: 5. The CDR3 is 15 residues long. The germline gives CDR1 SGHRS, CDR2 YFSETQ. The DNA for the CDR3 is TGCGCCAGCAGCGCCGGACAGGTGTCCTACAATGAGCAGTTCTTC. Its protein is CASSAGQVSYNEQFF.

The chain is built from TRBV29-1 and TRBJ1-3, with a possible D match to TRBD1 (5 bases). From germline, CDR1 is SQVTM and CDR2 ANQGSEA. The CDR3 is 15 residues long. Trimming left V 4 bases short and J 0 bases short, with 13 bases between. CDR3 residues: CSVADGGYSGNTIYF. The CDR3, as DNA: TGCAGCGTTGCCGACGGGGGGTACTCTGGAAACACCATATATTTT. Combining the CDR3 with reference TRBV29-1 and TRBJ1-3 gives the whole variable domain SAVISQKPSRDICQRGTSLTIQCQVDSQVTMMFWYRQQPGQSLTLIATANQGSEATYESGFVIDKFPISRPNLTFSTLTVSNMSPEDSSIYLCSVADGGYSGNTIYFGEGSWLTVV.

CDR3 nucleotide sequence: TGTGCCAGCAGTTTGGGACAGGGGTTTTCCTACGAGCAGTACTTC. It encodes CASSLGQGFSYEQYF. V and J are TRBV27 and TRBJ2-7; 10 bases match TRBD1. J gave up 1 base and V 3 bases, and 3 bases lay outside the gene matches. The CDR3 is 15 residues long. The germline CDR1 and CDR2 sequences are MNHEY and SMNVEV (reference sequence).